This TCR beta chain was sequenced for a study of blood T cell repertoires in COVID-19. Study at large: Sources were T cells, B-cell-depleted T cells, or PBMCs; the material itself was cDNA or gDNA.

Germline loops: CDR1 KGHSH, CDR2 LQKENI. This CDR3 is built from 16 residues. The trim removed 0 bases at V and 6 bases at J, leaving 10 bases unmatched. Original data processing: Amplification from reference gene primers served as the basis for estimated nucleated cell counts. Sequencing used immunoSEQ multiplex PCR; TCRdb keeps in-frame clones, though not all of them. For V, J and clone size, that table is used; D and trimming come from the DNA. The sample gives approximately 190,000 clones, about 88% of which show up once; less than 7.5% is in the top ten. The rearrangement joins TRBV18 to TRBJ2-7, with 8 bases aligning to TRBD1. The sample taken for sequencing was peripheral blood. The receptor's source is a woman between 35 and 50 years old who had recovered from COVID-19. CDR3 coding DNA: TGTGCCAGCTCACCACCGAATATAGACAGGGGAGGCGAGCAGTACTTC. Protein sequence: CASSPPNIDRGGEQYF.